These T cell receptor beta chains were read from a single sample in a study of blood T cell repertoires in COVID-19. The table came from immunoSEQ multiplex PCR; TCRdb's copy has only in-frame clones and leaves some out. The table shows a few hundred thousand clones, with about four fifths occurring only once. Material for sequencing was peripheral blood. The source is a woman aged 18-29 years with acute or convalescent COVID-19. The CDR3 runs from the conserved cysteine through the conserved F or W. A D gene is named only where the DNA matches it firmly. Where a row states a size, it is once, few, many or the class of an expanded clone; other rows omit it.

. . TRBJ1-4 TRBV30 TGTGCCTGGAGTGGAGGCCCCGCGGCTAATGAAAAACTGTTTTTT CAWSGGPAANEKLFF
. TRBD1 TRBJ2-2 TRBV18 TGTGCCAGCTCTCAAGCCGGGACAGGGAACACCGGGGAGCTGTTTTTT CASSQAGTGNTGELFF
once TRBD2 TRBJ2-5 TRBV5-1 TGCGCCAGCAGCTGGCCCGGACTAGCGCGGCAAGAGACCCAGTACTTC CASSWPGLARQETQYF
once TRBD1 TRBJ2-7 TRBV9 TGTGCCAGCAGCACCGGACAGGGGGCCTACGAGCAGTACTTC CASSTGQGAYEQYF
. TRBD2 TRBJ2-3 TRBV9 TGTGCCAGCAGCGGCGGGGGAGTCCCGATCACAGATACGCAGTATTTT CASSGGGVPITDTQYF
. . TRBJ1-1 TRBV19 TGTGCCAGTAGGACGGCCCCGGGGACTGAAGCTTTCTTT CASRTAPGTEAFF
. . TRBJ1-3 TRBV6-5 TGTGCCAGCAGTTACTACGGAGGGATTGGAAACACCATATATTTT CASSYYGGIGNTIYF
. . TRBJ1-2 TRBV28 TGTGCCAGCAGTTTAGGGGGCGGCAGCCCCTATGGCTACACCTTC CASSLGGGSPYGYTF
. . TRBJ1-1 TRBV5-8 TGTGCCAGCAGCCAGCGGGGGGGCACTGAAGCTTTCTTT CASSQRGGTEAFF
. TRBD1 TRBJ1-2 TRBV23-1 TGCGCCAGCAGTCATGGGACAGGGGGGCACCCTAACTATGGCTACACCTTC CASSHGTGGHPNYGYTF
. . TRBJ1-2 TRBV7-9 TGTGCCAGCAGCTTTTGGCAGATCTTCTATGGCTACACCTTC CASSFWQIFYGYTF
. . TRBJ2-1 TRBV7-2 TGTGCCAGCAGCTTCGTTGGGGAGAACTACAATGAGCAGTTCTTC CASSFVGENYNEQFF
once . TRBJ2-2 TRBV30 TGTGCCTGGAGTGTCGCCGGGGGCGGGAGAGTCGCGGGGGAGCTGTTTTTT CAWSVAGGGRVAGELFF
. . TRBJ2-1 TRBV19 TGTGCCAGTAGTCTCGAAGGGGGCTCCTACAATGAGCAGTTCTTC CASSLEGGSYNEQFF
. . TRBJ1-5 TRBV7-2 TGTGCCAGCAGCTTAGCCCCGTCAAGAGGGAATCAGCCCCAGCATTTT CASSLAPSRGNQPQHF
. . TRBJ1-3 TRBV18 TGTGCCAGCTCACCGGCCGGGACTCCGGGAAACACCATATATTTT CASSPAGTPGNTIYF
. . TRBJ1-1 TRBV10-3 TGTGCCATCGGAGAGACAGGATACAACACTGAAGCTTTCTTT CAIGETGYNTEAFF
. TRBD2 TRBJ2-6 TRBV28 TGTGCCAGCAGTGCTGTGGGGGGGTTGAACGTCCTGACTTTC CASSAVGGLNVLTF
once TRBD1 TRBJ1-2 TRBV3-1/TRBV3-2 TGTGCCAGCAGCCAACGGGACAGGGGCAGGTATGGCTACACCTTC CASSQRDRGRYGYTF
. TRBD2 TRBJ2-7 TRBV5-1 TGCGCCAGCAGCTTGGGACTAGCGGGAGGGGAGCAGTACTTC CASSLGLAGGEQYF
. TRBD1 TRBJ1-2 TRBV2 TGTGCCAGCAGGGCACAGGGGCCAGCTAACTATGGCTACACCTTC CASRAQGPANYGYTF
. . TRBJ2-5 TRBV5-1 TGCGCCAGCAGCTCGGCAGGTAGCCAAGAGACCCAGTACTTC CASSSAGSQETQYF
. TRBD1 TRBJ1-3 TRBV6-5 TGTGCCAGCAGCGGACAGGGCCTCTCTGGAAACACCATATATTTT CASSGQGLSGNTIYF
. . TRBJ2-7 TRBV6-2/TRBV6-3 TGTGCCAGCAGTTACGCCGGGTCTGGGGAGCAGTACTTC CASSYAGSGEQYF
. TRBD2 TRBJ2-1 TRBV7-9 TGTGCCAGCGAAAATTTGGGGGAGGGGTTTAGAAATGAGCAGTTCTTC CASENLGEGFRNEQFF
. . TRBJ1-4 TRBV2 TGTGCCAGCAGAGGGTCAGGGTCGGCAACTAATGAAAAACTGTTTTTT CASRGSGSATNEKLFF
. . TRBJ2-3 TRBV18 TGTGCCAGCGCTATTGGCAGGGGTACAGATACGCAGTATTTT CASAIGRGTDTQYF
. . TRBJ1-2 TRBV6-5 TGTGCCAGCTCGCGGGGGGGCGCCTATGGCTACACCTTC CASSRGGAYGYTF
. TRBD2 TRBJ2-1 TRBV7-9 TGTGCCAGCAGCTTAGCGCGAGCGGGAGTTGGCTATCGGGATGAGCAGTTCTTC CASSLARAGVGYRDEQFF
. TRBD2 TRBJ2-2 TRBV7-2 TGTGCCAGCAGCTTGGGACTAGCGGGGCTCACCGGGGAGCTGTTTTTT CASSLGLAGLTGELFF
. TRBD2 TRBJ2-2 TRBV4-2 TGTGCCAGCAGCCGTGAATTCGGTAGCGGGGGACCCGGGGAGCTGTTTTTT CASSREFGSGGPGELFF
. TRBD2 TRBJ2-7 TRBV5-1 TGCGCCAGCAGCTTTAGGGGAGGGATGGACTACGAGCAGTACTTC CASSFRGGMDYEQYF
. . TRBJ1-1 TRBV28 TGTGCCAGCTCGTTGGGAGGTGGGAGGACTGAAGCTTTCTTT CASSLGGGRTEAFF
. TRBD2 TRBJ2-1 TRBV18 TGTGCCAGCTCACCACCGAGGAGCGGGAGGGGGAATGAGCAGTTCTTC CASSPPRSGRGNEQFF